Detailed here is one T cell receptor (beta chain). This sample is part of a study of technical replicates of blood from a few donors. Assay: immunoSEQ multiplex PCR; the TCRdb copy retains only in-frame clones and omits some. Among nearly 70,000 clones listed, around 94% were seen once. The CDR3 is 15 amino acids. Between the trimmed V and J ends, which lost 5 bases and 4 bases, there was a span of 15 bases. Germline lookup yields CDR1 SGHVS and CDR2 FQNEAQ. This TCR was recovered from a human donor in good health. The rearrangement uses TRBV7-8 and TRBJ1-5; perhaps TRBD1 as D (5 bases). Material: T cells isolated from PBMCs. DNA for the CDR3: TGTGCCAGCAGCCACACGACAGTCCGTAATCAGCCCCAGCATTTT. Translating it yields CASSHTTVRNQPQHF.